A selection of T cell receptor beta chains follows, all from one sample in a study of cytomegalovirus exposure and HLA in healthy donors. Method: immunoSEQ multiplex PCR; TCRdb's copy keeps in-frame clones and lacks some. The table lists about 140,000 clones, less than 85% of them singletons. The sample taken for sequencing was PBMCs. The receptor source for this set is a woman aged 50 to 65 in good health and CMV-seropositive. CDR3s include the opening cysteine and the closing phenylalanine or tryptophan. The D gene is left open where the match is weak. A row's size may be missing; if present it is once, few, many or a size class.

j_gene	d_gene	v_gene	abundance	CDR3nt	CDR3aa
TRBJ2-3	TRBD2	TRBV5-1	-	TGCGCCAGCAGCTTGGGTAATAGCGGGGGCACAGATACGCAGTATTTT	CASSLGNSGGTDTQYF
TRBJ1-3	TRBD1	TRBV6-5	-	TGTGCCAGCAGAGAGGACAGGGCCGGGTACACCATATATTTT	CASREDRAGYTIYF
TRBJ1-1	TRBD1	TRBV2	-	TGTGCCAGCAGCCCCGGACAGGGATTAAACACTGAAGCTTTCTTT	CASSPGQGLNTEAFF
TRBJ1-6	-	TRBV2	-	TGTGCCAGCAGCGTGGACAGCGGCGGTAATTCACCCCTCCACTTT	CASSVDSGGNSPLHF
TRBJ2-5	-	TRBV30	-	TGTGCCTGGAGTGTACGGCCGGGTCGGGGATCGACCCAGTACTTC	CAWSVRPGRGSTQYF
TRBJ1-2	-	TRBV21-1	-	TGTGCCAGCAGCAAAGGGCGGGAGTCTAACTATGGCTACACCTTC	CASSKGRESNYGYTF
TRBJ2-7	TRBD1	TRBV19	-	TGTGCCAGTAGCCCTCGCCCAGGGGGTGCCTACGAGCAGTACTTC	CASSPRPGGAYEQYF
TRBJ2-1	-	TRBV29-1	-	TGCAGCGTTGGGAGGGGCAGTTACAATGAGCAGTTCTTC	CSVGRGSYNEQFF
TRBJ1-4	TRBD1	TRBV28	few	TGTGCCAGCAGCACCTTGGACAGGGGGGCAACTAATGAAAAACTGTTTTTT	CASSTLDRGATNEKLFF
TRBJ2-7	TRBD1	TRBV23-1	-	TGCGCCAGCAGTCAATCGAGGACAGGGGCCGAGCAGTACTTC	CASSQSRTGAEQYF
TRBJ2-3	TRBD2	TRBV5-1	-	TGCGCCAGCAGTCTACTAGCGGATACAAGCACAGATACGCAGTATTTT	CASSLLADTSTDTQYF
TRBJ2-4	TRBD1	TRBV7-9	-	TGTGCCAGCAGGGGGTGGGACAGCCTATTCGGAGAAAACATTCAGTACTTC	CASRGWDSLFGENIQYF
TRBJ2-7	TRBD1	TRBV6-6	-	TGTGCCGTGGGGGGACAGGGAATAACCGAGCAGTACTTC	CAVGGQGITEQYF
TRBJ1-1	TRBD1	TRBV30	-	TGTGCCGGGACAGGGGGCGCGAACACTGAAGCTTTCTTT	CAGTGGANTEAFF
TRBJ2-1	TRBD2	TRBV9	-	TGTGCCAGCTCCCGTCTAGCGGGGCTGAACAATGAGCAGTTCTTC	CASSRLAGLNNEQFF
TRBJ1-1	-	TRBV10-3	many	TGTGCCATGCAGGGGAAGGGGGACACTGAAGCTTTCTTT	CAMQGKGDTEAFF
TRBJ2-5	TRBD2	TRBV5-1	-	TGCGCCAGCAGCCCGGGACTAGCGGGGGGGTTCCAAGAGACCCAGTACTTC	CASSPGLAGGFQETQYF
TRBJ2-5	TRBD2	TRBV5-1	-	TGCGCCAGCAGCTTTTCGGCGGGGGGGCAAGAGACCCAGTACTTC	CASSFSAGGQETQYF
TRBJ1-4	-	TRBV6-1	once	TGTGCCAGCAGTGAAGCAAGGGGCCTGGGTGAAAAACTGTTTTTT	CASSEARGLGEKLFF
TRBJ2-3	-	TRBV5-4	-	TGTGCCAGCAGTCTGCCCCCGGGTGGGTCAGATACGCAGTATTTT	CASSLPPGGSDTQYF
TRBJ1-2	-	TRBV28	-	TGTGCCAGCATATCGTATGGGAGGGAGACAGAGATTAACTATGGCTACACCTTC	CASISYGRETEINYGYTF
TRBJ2-5	-	TRBV18	-	TGTGCCAGCTCACACCCAGATCAAGAGACCCAGTACTTC	CASSHPDQETQYF
TRBJ2-1	-	TRBV7-9	-	TGTGCCAGCAGCCATCAGGCGTACTCGAGCTCCTACAATGAGCAGTTCTTC	CASSHQAYSSSYNEQFF
TRBJ1-2	-	TRBV5-6	-	TGTGCCAGCAGCTCGACAGCTAACTATGGCTACACCTTC	CASSSTANYGYTF
TRBJ2-3	-	TRBV5-6	-	TGTGCCAGCAGTCAGGGGCAGGACACAGATACGCAGTATTTT	CASSQGQDTDTQYF
TRBJ2-5	TRBD2	TRBV30	few	TGTGCCTGGAGCCGAGCGGGGGGAGAGACCCAGTACTTC	CAWSRAGGETQYF
TRBJ1-2	TRBD1	TRBV6-6	once	TGTGCCAGCAGTTCGAACCGGGACAGGGTTGGCTACACCTTC	CASSSNRDRVGYTF
TRBJ2-7	TRBD1	TRBV5-4	-	TGTGCCTCACGACCCGGGACAGGGGACTACGAGCAGTACTTC	CASRPGTGDYEQYF
TRBJ1-2	-	TRBV9	-	TGTGCCAGCAGCGTATCAGAGGGAAATGGCTACACCTTC	CASSVSEGNGYTF
TRBJ2-5	-	TRBV6-6	-	TGTGCCAGCAGTTACGCGGCCGCGGGTGAAGAGACCCAGTACTTC	CASSYAAAGEETQYF
TRBJ2-4	-	TRBV7-2	-	TGTGCCAGCAGCATCGGTGCCAAAAACATTCAGTACTTC	CASSIGAKNIQYF
TRBJ2-3	TRBD2	TRBV28	-	TGTGCCAGCAGTTTACTAGCGGGGGGCTCAGATACGCAGTATTTT	CASSLLAGGSDTQYF
TRBJ2-3	-	TRBV11-3	-	TGTGCCAGCAGTCCCGGGACTTACATCACAGATACGCAGTATTTT	CASSPGTYITDTQYF
TRBJ2-7	TRBD1	TRBV2	-	TGTGCCAGCAATCAGGGGACAGTGGATAGCGAGCAGTACTTC	CASNQGTVDSEQYF
TRBJ2-3	-	TRBV28	-	TGTGCCAGCAGTTTACCGACAGATACGCAGTATTTT	CASSLPTDTQYF
TRBJ2-1	TRBD2	TRBV30	-	TGTGCCTGGAGTGTCGGGATAGCGGGGGTAGCCTACAATGAGCAGTTCTTC	CAWSVGIAGVAYNEQFF
TRBJ2-7	TRBD2	TRBV5-4	-	TGTGCCAGCAGCTTGTGGACTAGCGGGGGCACCTACGAGCAGTACTTC	CASSLWTSGGTYEQYF
TRBJ1-1	-	TRBV6-1	-	TGTGCCAGTGGAACGACAGTTGGGAACACTGAAGCTTTCTTT	CASGTTVGNTEAFF
TRBJ2-3	-	TRBV7-9	-	TGTGCCAGCAGCCGCCCCGCGGATACGCAGTATTTT	CASSRPADTQYF
TRBJ2-7	TRBD1	TRBV6-6	once	TGTGCCAGCAGCCGGATCATTGGGGACAGGGTAGGCGAGCAGTACTTC	CASSRIIGDRVGEQYF
TRBJ2-5	TRBD1	TRBV18	-	TGTGCCAGCTCACCGGGGACAGGTGGTCAAGAGACCCAGTACTTC	CASSPGTGGQETQYF
TRBJ1-5	TRBD1	TRBV2	-	TGTGCCGGATCACAGGGGGTGGAGGATCAGCCCCAGCATTTT	CAGSQGVEDQPQHF
TRBJ1-2	-	TRBV13	-	TGTGCCAGCAGCTTAGGCGGGGAAATGGACTATGGCTACACCTTC	CASSLGGEMDYGYTF
TRBJ2-7	-	TRBV7-9	few	TGTGCCAGCAGCTTAGGGGTCAGGGACTGGGACGAGCAGTACTTC	CASSLGVRDWDEQYF
TRBJ1-5	-	TRBV30	-	TGTGCCTGGAGTTTAGAGGAGAATCAGCCCCAGCATTTT	CAWSLEENQPQHF
TRBJ1-4	TRBD1	TRBV7-3	-	TGTGCCAGCAGCTCCGGACAGGGGGAAAAACTGTTTTTT	CASSSGQGEKLFF